Below are 8 T cell receptor beta chains sequenced from a single sample in a study of blood T cell repertoires in COVID-19. The data were produced by immunoSEQ multiplex PCR, yet TCRdb's version contains in-frame clones alone and is incomplete. The table lists tens of thousands of clones, around 88% of them singletons. Sample: peripheral blood. These receptors came from a woman aged 55-70 years with acute or convalescent COVID-19.

The V gene is TRBV5-4, the J gene TRBJ2-3; 9 nucleotides match TRBD1. V dropped 4 bases and J dropped 3; count of bases not matched to a gene: 9. The CDR3 length is 16 residues. Germline CDR1 SGHNT, CDR2 YYREEE (reference sequence). CDR3 region: CASSPPLGQGTDTQYF. CDR3 nucleotide sequence: TGTGCCAGCAGCCCCCCTCTGGGACAGGGAACAGATACGCAGTATTTT.

The CDR3 loop is CASNPGQGQYYEQYF. The CDR3 DNA sequence: TGTGCCAGCAATCCAGGACAAGGCCAATACTACGAGCAGTACTTC. The chain employs TRBV6-6 and TRBJ2-7, with TRBD1 as a possible D gene (5 bases). Trimming left V 7 bases short and J 3 bases short, with 19 bases between. Germline V gene lookup returns CDR1 MNHNY and CDR2 SVGAGI (reference sequence). There are 15 residues in the CDR3.

The chain couples TRBV30 to TRBJ1-2; weak D call: TRBD1 (6 bases). The CDR3 runs to 13 residues. V dropped 7 bases and J dropped 8 bases, with 20 bases sitting between them. In germline, CDR1 is GTSNPN, CDR2 SVGIG (reference sequence). CDR3 DNA: TGTGCCTCTTTCTCGCGGACAGTCGAAGGCTACACCTTC. The encoded protein is CASFSRTVEGYTF.

This chain's CDR3 is CASSLAGINEQFF. In DNA form, the CDR3 reads TGCGCCAGCAGCTTAGCAGGGATTAATGAGCAGTTCTTC. J is TRBJ2-1 and V is TRBV5-1; possibly TRBD1 for D (5 bases). CDR1 is SGHRS, CDR2 YFSETQ, per germline. The CDR3 sequence is 13 residues long. The germline V and J ends were trimmed by 2 bases and 7 bases, with 10 bases remaining between them.

V usage is TRBV30 and J usage is TRBJ2-5; TRBD2 aligns across 7 bases. The CDR3 runs to 15 residues. With 3 bases clipped from V and 2 bases from J, the junction kept 9 bases outside the gene matches. Germline V CDR1 and CDR2: GTSNPN, SVGIG (reference sequence). The CDR3 protein is CAWRPMTSLQETQYF. The CDR3 DNA sequence: TGTGCCTGGAGGCCCATGACTAGCCTACAAGAGACCCAGTACTTC.

This clone was found once. The gene calls are TRBV5-8 and TRBJ1-5; TRBD1 aligns across 9 bases. CDR3 length: 15 residues. Germline values: CDR1 SGHTS, CDR2 YDEGEE. The ends lost 6 bases at V and 5 bases at J; junction bases unmatched: 9. Here the CDR3 DNA reads TGTGCCAGCACCTCCTGGGACAGGGAGTATCAGCCCCAGCATTTT. Translated: CASTSWDREYQPQHF.

The rearrangement links TRBV5-1 to TRBJ2-5; the D gene is possibly TRBD2 (6 bases). Trimming took 4 bases from V and 4 from J, leaving 14 bases between them. Per germline, CDR1 SGHRS and CDR2 YFSETQ. This CDR3 contains 14 residues. The CDR3, as DNA: TGCGCCAGCAGCGGTACTAGCCCATCAGAGACCCAGTACTTC. As protein: CASSGTSPSETQYF.

The chain combines TRBV5-4 with TRBJ1-1; D not resolved. This CDR3 is 15 amino acids long. CDR1 is SGHNT, CDR2 YYREEE, per germline (reference sequence). V lost 0 bases, J lost 1 base, and 10 bases lay in between. CDR3 protein: CASSLGSGGNTEAFF. Written as DNA, the CDR3 is TGTGCCAGCAGCTTGGGGTCGGGAGGGAACACTGAAGCTTTCTTT.